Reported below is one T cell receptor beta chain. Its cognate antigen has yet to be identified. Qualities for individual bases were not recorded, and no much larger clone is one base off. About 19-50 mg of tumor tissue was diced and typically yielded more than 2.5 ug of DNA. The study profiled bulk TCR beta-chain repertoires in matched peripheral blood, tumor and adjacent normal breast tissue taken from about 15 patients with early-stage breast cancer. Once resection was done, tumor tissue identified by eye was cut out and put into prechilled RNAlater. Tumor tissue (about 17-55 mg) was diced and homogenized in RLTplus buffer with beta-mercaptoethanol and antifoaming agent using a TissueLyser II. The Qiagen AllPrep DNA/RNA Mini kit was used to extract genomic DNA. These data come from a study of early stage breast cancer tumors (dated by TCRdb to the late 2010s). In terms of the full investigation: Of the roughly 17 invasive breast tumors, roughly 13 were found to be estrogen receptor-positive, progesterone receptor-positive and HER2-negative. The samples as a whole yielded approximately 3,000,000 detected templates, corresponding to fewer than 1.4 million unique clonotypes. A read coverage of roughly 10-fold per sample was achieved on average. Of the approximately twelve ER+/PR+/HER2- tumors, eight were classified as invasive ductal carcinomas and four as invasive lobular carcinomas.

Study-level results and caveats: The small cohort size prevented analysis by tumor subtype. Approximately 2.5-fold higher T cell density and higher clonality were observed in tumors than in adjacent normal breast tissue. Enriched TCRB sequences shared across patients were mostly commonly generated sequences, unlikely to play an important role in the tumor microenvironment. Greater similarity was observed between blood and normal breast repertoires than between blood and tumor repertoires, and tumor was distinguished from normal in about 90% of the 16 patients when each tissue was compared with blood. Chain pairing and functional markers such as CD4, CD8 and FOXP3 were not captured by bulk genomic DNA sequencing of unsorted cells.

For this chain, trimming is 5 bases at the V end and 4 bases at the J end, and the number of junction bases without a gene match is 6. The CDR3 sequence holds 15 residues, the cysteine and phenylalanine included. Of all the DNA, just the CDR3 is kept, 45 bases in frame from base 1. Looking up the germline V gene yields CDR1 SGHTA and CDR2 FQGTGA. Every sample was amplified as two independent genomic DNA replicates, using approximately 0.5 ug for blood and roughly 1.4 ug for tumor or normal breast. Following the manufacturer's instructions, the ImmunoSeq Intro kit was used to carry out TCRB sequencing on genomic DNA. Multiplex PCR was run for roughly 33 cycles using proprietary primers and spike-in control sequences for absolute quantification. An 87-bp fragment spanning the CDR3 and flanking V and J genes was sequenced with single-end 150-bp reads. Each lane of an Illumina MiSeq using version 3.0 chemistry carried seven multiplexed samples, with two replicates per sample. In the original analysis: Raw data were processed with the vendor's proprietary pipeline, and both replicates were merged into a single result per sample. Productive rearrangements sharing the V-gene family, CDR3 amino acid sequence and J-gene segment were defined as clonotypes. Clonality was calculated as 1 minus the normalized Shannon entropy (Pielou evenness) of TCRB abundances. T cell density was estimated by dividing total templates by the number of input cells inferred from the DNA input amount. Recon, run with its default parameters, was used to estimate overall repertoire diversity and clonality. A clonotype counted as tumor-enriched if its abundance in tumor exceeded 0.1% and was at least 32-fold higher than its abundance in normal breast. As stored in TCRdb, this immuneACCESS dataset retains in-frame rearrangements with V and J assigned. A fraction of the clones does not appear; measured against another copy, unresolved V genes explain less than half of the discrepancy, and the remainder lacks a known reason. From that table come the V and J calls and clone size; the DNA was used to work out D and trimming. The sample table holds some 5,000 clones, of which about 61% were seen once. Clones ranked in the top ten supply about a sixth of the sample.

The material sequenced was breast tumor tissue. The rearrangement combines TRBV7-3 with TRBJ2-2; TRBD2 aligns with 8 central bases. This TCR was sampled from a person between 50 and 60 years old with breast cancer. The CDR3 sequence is CASSRLTSGTGELFF. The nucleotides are TGTGCCAGCAGCCGCCTAACTAGCGGCACCGGGGAGCTGTTTTTT.